Listed here are 23 T cell receptor beta chains from one sample, sequenced in a study of T cells in localized non-small cell lung cancer. The table came from immunoSEQ multiplex PCR; TCRdb's copy has only in-frame clones and leaves some out. The data hold just under 80,000 clones, with 75% to 85% observed a single time. Sequencing was performed on peripheral blood, taken before any cancer treatment. The receptors stem from a female donor aged 60 or older with stage I lung adenocarcinoma.

This chain connects TRBV25-1 to TRBJ2-1, with TRBD1 identical over 8 bases. Germline V lookup: CDR1 MGHDK, CDR2 SYGVNS. After removal of 2 bases from V and 2 bases from J, the junction contained 5 bases not matched to a gene. The CDR3 sequence is 16 residues long. CDR3 residues: CASSETGTGTYNEQFF. The CDR3 DNA sequence: TGTGCCAGCAGTGAAACGGGGACAGGCACCTACAATGAGCAGTTCTTC.

V usage is TRBV9 and J usage is TRBJ2-1; D might be TRBD2 (6 bases). Trimming cost V 5 bases and J 5 bases, with 14 bases left between them. This CDR3 region has 14 residues. Germline-derived CDR1 and CDR2 are SGDLS and YYNGEE. The CDR3 bases are TGTGCCAGCAGTGAAGGGACTCCGAACAATGAGCAGTTCTTC. This encodes CASSEGTPNNEQFF.

The chain is built from TRBV19 and TRBJ1-6; D is unclear. CDR3 length equals 13 residues. In germline, CDR1 is LNHDA, CDR2 SQIVND (reference sequence). Trimming shortened V by 6 bases and J by 9 bases, and 12 bases separated the two germline ends. CDR3 bases: TGTGCCAGTAGGGATTTGTTAGGTTCACCCCTCCACTTT. It encodes CASRDLLGSPLHF.

The chain links TRBV29-1 to TRBJ2-1, with a possible D match to TRBD2 (6 bases). V was shortened by 6 bases and J by 12 bases, with 12 bases between the two germline ends. CDR1 is SQVTM and CDR2 is ANQGSEA in the germline V gene. The CDR3 loop spans 10 amino acids. CDR3 nucleotides: TGCAGCGTCGGAGGGGAGTTGCAGTTCTTC. It specifies CSVGGELQFF.

The chain links TRBV29-1 to TRBJ1-2; TRBD1 aligns across 7 bases. CDR1 and CDR2 from the germline V gene are SQVTM and ANQGSEA. The CDR3 contains 13 residues. With 4 bases clipped from V and 4 bases from J, the junction kept 6 bases outside the gene matches. The CDR3 sequence is CSVGEGAGYGYTF. The CDR3, as DNA: TGCAGCGTTGGCGAGGGGGCAGGCTATGGCTACACCTTC.

V and J are TRBV5-1 and TRBJ2-2; D possibly corresponds to TRBD2 (6 bases). Deletions cut 1 base from V and 5 bases from J, with 12 bases between. The germline V gene has CDR1 SGHRS and CDR2 YFSETQ. The CDR3 consists of 15 residues. The CDR3 DNA reads TGCGCCAGCAGCTTGTCCGGTGGGGGGACCGGGGAGCTGTTTTTT. Protein sequence: CASSLSGGGTGELFF.

V and J are TRBV5-4 and TRBJ1-1; the D gene is possibly TRBD1 (5 bases). The CDR3 is made up of 15 amino acids. The V end was cut by 0 bases, the J end by 3 bases, with 12 bases between. In germline, CDR1 is SGHNT, CDR2 YYREEE (reference sequence). In DNA form, the CDR3 reads TGTGCCAGCAGCTTGGCGAGGGGAGCGGACACTGAAGCTTTCTTT. The encoded protein is CASSLARGADTEAFF.

The J gene is TRBJ2-1, the V gene TRBV12-5; D is ambiguous. V lost 1 base and J 0 bases, leaving 4 bases between the germline ends. The CDR3 sequence is 14 residues long. From germline, CDR1 is LGHNT and CDR2 FRNRAP. CDR3 DNA sequence: TGTGCTAGTGGTTTGGAGCTCTCCTACAATGAGCAGTTCTTC. It encodes CASGLELSYNEQFF.

V and J are TRBV2 and TRBJ1-1; tentative D call: TRBD1 (5 bases). There are 13 residues in the CDR3. The V gene's germline CDR1 is SNHLY and CDR2 FYNNEI. Trimming removed 7 bases from V and 6 bases from J, with 15 bases in between. CDR3: CASTEIRDAEAFF. The DNA for the CDR3 is TGTGCCAGCACCGAAATCCGGGACGCTGAAGCTTTCTTT. The complete variable domain, with remaining parts taken from reference TRBV2 and TRBJ1-1, reads EPEVTQTPSHQVTQMGQEVILRCVPISNHLYFYWYRQILGQKVEFLVSFYNNEISEKSEIFDDQFSVERPDGSNFTLKIRSTKLEDSAMYFCASTEIRDAEAFFGQGTRLTVV.

This chain uses TRBV5-4 with TRBJ1-6; D uncertain. The CDR3 sequence is 15 residues long. Germline CDR1 reads SGHNT; CDR2 reads YYREEE (reference sequence). V gave up 0 bases and J gave up 7 bases, with 11 bases separating them. In nucleotides, the CDR3 is TGTGCCAGCAGCTTGGACCAAACTCGAAATTCACCCCTCCACTTT. This gives the protein CASSLDQTRNSPLHF.

The chain recombines TRBV30 with TRBJ1-4; D gene ambiguous. Germline CDR1 GTSNPN, CDR2 SVGIG (reference sequence). V lost 2 bases and J lost 8, with 6 bases in between. The CDR3 covers 11 residues. The chain's CDR3 is CAWSIREKLFF. The CDR3 region has the DNA TGTGCCTGGAGTATCCGGGAAAAACTGTTTTTT.

V is TRBV6-1 and J is TRBJ2-7; D is unclear. Germline V lookup: CDR1 MNHNS, CDR2 SASEGT. CDR3 size: 11 residues. V lost 10 bases and J 2 bases, leaving 9 bases between the germline ends. CDR3: CATLRTYEQYF. For the CDR3, the DNA is TGTGCCACCCTCAGAACCTACGAGCAGTACTTC.

The CDR3, as DNA: TGTGCCAGCAGCTTAGATCTGGGGGCCTATGGCTACACCTTC. The encoded protein is CASSLDLGAYGYTF. The chain employs TRBV7-2 and TRBJ1-2; possible D gene TRBD1, 6 bases. The V end was cut by 1 base, the J end by 4 bases, with 10 bases between. The CDR3 has 14 residues. From germline, CDR1 is SGHTA and CDR2 FQGNSA.

This clone was counted only a few times. The chain recombines TRBV29-1 with TRBJ2-5; D gene uncertain. Trimming shortened V by 1 base and J by 4 bases, and 13 bases separated the two germline ends. Germline lookup yields CDR1 SQVTM and CDR2 ANQGSEA. The CDR3 spans 14 residues. The CDR3: CSVEVSRVRETQYF. In nucleotides, the CDR3 is TGCAGCGTTGAAGTTTCAAGGGTTAGAGAGACCCAGTACTTC.

V gene TRBV9 combines with J gene TRBJ1-6; D gene unclear. CDR3 size: 15 residues. CDR1 SGDLS and CDR2 YYNGEE come from the germline V gene. The V gene lost 6 bases and the J gene lost 9 bases, with 19 bases spanning the gap. CDR3 nucleotide sequence: TGTGCCAGCAATCCGGGCCCCAAGCTCGGTTCACCCCTCCACTTT. Amino acids: CASNPGPKLGSPLHF.

The chain recombines TRBV30 with TRBJ2-2; TRBD2 aligns across 9 bases. This CDR3 region has 15 residues. CDR1 GTSNPN and CDR2 SVGIG come from the germline V gene (reference sequence). V was clipped by 7 bases and J by 1 base; unmatched bases: 7. The CDR3 DNA reads TGTGCCTCGATCAAGACTAGCGGGAACACCGGGGAGCTGTTTTTT. Amino acids: CASIKTSGNTGELFF.

V and J are TRBV28 and TRBJ2-7; D may correspond to TRBD1 or TRBD2 (5 bases each). The germline V gene encodes CDR1 MDHEN and CDR2 SYDVKM. Trimming took off 6 bases at V and 4 bases at J, with 22 bases between the two ends. The CDR3 is made up of 16 amino acids. The CDR3 sequence is CASRPPPPGRKYEQYF. CDR3 coding DNA: TGTGCCAGCAGACCCCCACCTCCGGGACGAAAATACGAGCAGTACTTC.

The chain is built from TRBV28 and TRBJ1-1; D gene unclear. Germline V lookup: CDR1 MDHEN, CDR2 SYDVKM. V was shortened by 10 bases and J by 4 bases, with 13 bases between the two germline ends. This CDR3 comprises 12 residues. The CDR3 is CATYSLGTEAFF. The CDR3 bases are TGTGCCACGTATAGTTTGGGCACTGAAGCTTTCTTT.

This clone was observed a single time. This sequence joins TRBV4-1 and TRBJ1-1; a possible D gene is TRBD1 (5 bases). The germline CDR1 and CDR2 sequences are MGHRA and YSYEKL. Trimming stripped 0 bases from V and 4 bases from J, with 9 bases between. CDR3 length: 14 residues. For the CDR3, the DNA is TGCGCCAGCAGCCAAGAGGGGGGTATCACTGAAGCTTTCTTT. Translated, it gives CASSQEGGITEAFF.

CDR3 DNA: TGCGCCAGCAGCGCCGCCAAGACAGGGGACAATGAGCAGTTCTTC. Encoded protein: CASSAAKTGDNEQFF. This chain joins TRBV4-3 and TRBJ2-1, with 8 bases aligning to TRBD1. CDR1 is LGHNA and CDR2 is YSLEER in the germline V gene. The ends lost 5 bases at V and 5 bases at J; junction bases unmatched: 8. This CDR3 spans 15 amino acids.

The chain combines TRBV7-6 with TRBJ2-1; perhaps TRBD2 as D (6 bases). Trimming shortened V by 5 bases and J by 2 bases, and 13 bases separated the two germline ends. Germline loops: CDR1 SGHVS, CDR2 FNYEAQ. This CDR3 contains 15 residues. Written as DNA, the CDR3 is TGTGCCAGCAGCATCGGACTAACGGCCTACAATGAGCAGTTCTTC. Residues: CASSIGLTAYNEQFF.

As to this clone: Germline is not matched at one junction end, which may reflect a read error. The chain employs TRBV4-2 and TRBJ2-1; a weak D match, TRBD2 (5 bases). Germline-derived CDR1 and CDR2 are LGHNA and YNFKEQ. This CDR3 is built from 12 residues. The CDR3 region has the DNA TGTGCCAGCAGTGAACAGCGGAATGGGCAGTTCTTC. Its protein product is CASSEQRNGQFF.

In this sample, this clone turned up a few times. The chain recombines TRBV29-1 with TRBJ2-3, with TRBD1 identical over 8 bases. CDR1 and CDR2 from the germline V gene are SQVTM and ANQGSEA. The CDR3 consists of 13 residues. V dropped 5 bases and J dropped 4; count of bases not matched to a gene: 5. CDR3 nucleotide sequence: TGCAGCGTTTTAGGACAGGGTCCAGATACGCAGTATTTT. This gives the protein CSVLGQGPDTQYF.